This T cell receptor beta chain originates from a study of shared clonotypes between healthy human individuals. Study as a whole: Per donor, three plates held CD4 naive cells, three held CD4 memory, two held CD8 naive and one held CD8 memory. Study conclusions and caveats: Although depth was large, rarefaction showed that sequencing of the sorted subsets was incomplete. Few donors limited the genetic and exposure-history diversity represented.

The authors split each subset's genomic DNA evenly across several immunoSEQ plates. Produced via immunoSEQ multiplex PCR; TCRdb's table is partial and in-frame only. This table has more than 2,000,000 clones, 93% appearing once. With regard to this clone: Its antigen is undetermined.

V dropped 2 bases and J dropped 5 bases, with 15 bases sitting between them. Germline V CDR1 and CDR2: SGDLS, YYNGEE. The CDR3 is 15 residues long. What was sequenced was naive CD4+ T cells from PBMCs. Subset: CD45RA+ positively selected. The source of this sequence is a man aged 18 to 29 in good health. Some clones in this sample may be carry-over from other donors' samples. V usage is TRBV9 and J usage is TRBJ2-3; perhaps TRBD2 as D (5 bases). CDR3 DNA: TGTGCCAGCAGCGTCTTTGAGCGGTTCTTAGATACGCAGTATTTT. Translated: CASSVFERFLDTQYF.